This entry concerns a single T cell receptor (beta chain). The antigen remains undetermined. This record comes from a study of tumor-infiltrating lymphocytes in primary liver carcinoma. The overall study: Sample yields of productive TCRbeta reads, ranging from roughly 3.65 to 7.13 million, were similar across tissue types.

For blood RNA, unsorted whole blood served as the source, and germline DNA was extracted too. Treatment-naive at the time, the patients had chronic HBV infection. The researchers produced TCR beta cDNA from about 510 ng total RNA with a constant-region primer. Libraries covering TCR beta were generated through three nested multiplex PCR rounds (using a slightly modified ARM-PCR). Both of the initial two PCR rounds ran for about 9 cycles and employed TRBV1-TRBV30 forward primers alongside a C-beta reverse primer. TCRdb passed the multiplex PCR reads through MiXCR, listing each CDR3 protein once. The data hold around 330,000 distinct CDR3 sequences, with about 60% observed a single time. CDR1 SGHDN and CDR2 FVKESK come from the germline V gene. Trimming took 4 bases from V and 5 from J; bases not matched to a gene: 7. This CDR3 is built from 15 residues. Overall study findings and caveats: The study used bulk unsorted samples and so did not compare CD4+ and CD8+ repertoires.

The sample taken for sequencing was peripheral blood. The chain has TRBV14 and TRBJ2-7; 11 nucleotides agree with TRBD2. The clonotype was recovered from a man aged 35-49 years with primary liver carcinoma and hepatitis B virus infection. In DNA form, the CDR3 reads TGTGCCAGCAGCCCTTTCCGGACTAGCGGGCACGAGCAGTACTTC. Protein sequence: CASSPFRTSGHEQYF.